This T cell receptor (beta chain) was identified in a study of blood T cell repertoires in COVID-19. Sequenced by immunoSEQ multiplex PCR; TCRdb stores in-frame clones only, minus some. The table has approximately 68,000 clones, about nine tenths seen once. The CDR3 is made up of 15 amino acids. CDR1 LNHDA and CDR2 SQIVND come from the germline V gene (reference sequence). The V end was cut by 4 bases, the J end by 0 bases, with 10 bases between. The rearrangement links TRBV19 to TRBJ1-5; D call uncertain. Sequencing was done on a sample of peripheral blood. The TCR sequence derives from a man aged 70 or older with active or convalescent COVID-19. The chain's CDR3 is CASSRDELSNQPQHF. In DNA, the CDR3 is TGTGCCAGTAGTAGAGACGAACTTAGCAATCAGCCCCAGCATTTT.